This T cell receptor beta chain is drawn from a study of cytomegalovirus exposure and HLA in healthy donors (dated by TCRdb to about 2017). The study in broad terms: According to an earlier analysis of several hundred of the donors, roughly 180 million T cells yielded roughly 110 million unique TCR beta sequences and approximately 300 Gb of sequence data. An early release that covered approximately 600 HLA-typed donors contained approximately 300 gigabases of sequencing data and 70 million to 100 million unique TCR sequences. Among the approximately 400 genotyped donors, approximately 77% belonged to the genetic ancestry cluster associated with self-reported Caucasian donors. The study aimed to test whether cataloging public T cell receptors could reveal signatures of past pathogen exposure. The study used immunosequencing to profile the T cell repertoires of 666 subjects and linked those repertoires to cytomegalovirus serostatus. In addition to the first cohort of roughly 700 subjects, a separate validation cohort of 130 or so different subjects was used. To predict cytomegalovirus infection status, the study brought together high-throughput TCR immunosequencing, statistical association of individual TCRs with disease status, and machine learning. A later analysis re-examined previously published TCR beta repertoires from over 500 donors and added high-resolution HLA genotyping to investigate patterns of TCR occurrence. Rather than drawing on any new phenotypic data, the later analysis identified candidate immune exposures from TCR beta sequences and the way those sequences occurred across donors. An earlier analysis of 587 of the donors used high-throughput TCR beta sequencing to judge whether each TCR beta V gene segment behaved as functional or pseudogenic. Donor age, sex, ethnicity and CMV serostatus were collected together with the repertoire data. In a later genetic analysis, genome-wide SNP genotypes for about 55% of the roughly 700 donors were used, and that subset was treated as a discovery cohort. All discovery cohort repertoires had been generated on a single sequencing platform. Both class I and class II loci were covered by HLA typing, at four-digit resolution. The number of donors typed differed by locus, with roughly 620-630 for A, B, C, DRB1 and DQB1, around 520 for DQA1, 600 to 610 for DPA1, and under 490 for DPB1. Because of strong linkage in the cohort, roughly five DR-DQ haplotypes were treated as single units for association and clustering. Among roughly 400 genotyped donors of the cohort, an average of approximately 240,000 unique TCR beta nucleotide sequences was sequenced per donor, of which about 18% were non-productive.

CDR1 and CDR2 (LNHDA, SQIVND) derive from the germline V gene (reference sequence). Cut back by 6 bases and 0 bases, the V and J ends lie 36 bases apart. Reading from cysteine to phenylalanine, the CDR3 counts 23 amino acids. The kept DNA is CDR3 alone, 69 bases in frame from the first base. The paper as a whole reports these results and caveats: In vitro tests confirmed that three of the cytomegalovirus-associated TCR beta chains recognize cytomegalovirus antigens. A later analysis found that most CMV-associated TCR beta chains appeared HLA-restricted, with HLA associations seemingly driven largely by CMV exposure. CMV serostatus was the only immune exposure information available for the cohort. In a later genetic analysis, a missense DCLRE1C variant was associated with V-gene and J-gene trimming of TCR beta chains, and the association was replicated in an independent cohort. Some IMGT-functional V segments, including TRBV6-2 and TRBV6-3, could not be told apart with the 87-base-pair reads, so those segments were excluded. The earlier analysis of nearly 600 of the donors excluded some 15 rarely observed V segments, including chromosome 9 orphons, because counts were too low. In a later analysis, several top co-occurrence clusters were reported to appear linked to parvovirus B19, influenza, CMV and Epstein-Barr virus. The study listed approximately 150 TCR beta chains as associated with cytomegalovirus. This cohort had only TCR beta chains sequenced, and the lack of alpha or paired-chain data limited which features could be detected. When HLA alleles, especially DR and DQ, strongly co-occurred, attributing TCR associations to individual alleles was difficult. In a later genetic analysis, fewer N-insertions in productive TCRs were reported among donors in an Asian-associated ancestry cluster than the roughly 670-donor mean. A group of highly shared sequence variants was considered likely to be a technical artifact of the sequencing pipeline. Specific HLA alleles were associated with 15,000 to 20,000 TCR beta sequences at a false discovery rate of 0.05 in a later analysis. Most TCR sequences were seen in very few donors, while some public TCRs were found in many individuals. In an earlier analysis of 587 of the donors, most TCR beta V segments appeared in productive rearrangements about 87% or about 30% of the time, broadly matching IMGT annotations. A further reported finding was that TCR beta sequences accurately predicted the HLA-A and HLA-B alleles for most subjects in the first cohort. Linkage disequilibrium might explain the correlated functional status among segregating V segments, but an unknown experimental factor could not be excluded. According to the authors, the approach could potentially be generalized to other disease states and immunological phenotypes. In both the original and validation cohorts, the classifier was reported to diagnose cytomegalovirus status with high specificity and sensitivity. Because some donors lacked HLA typing at each locus, the association tests relied only on the typed subset. According to a later analysis, TCR association rates differed among HLA loci, with DRB1 alleles showing the most associated TCRs and HLA-C alleles showing the fewest. In a later analysis, HLA-associated TCR beta chains showed more clonal expansion and lower generation probabilities than non-associated chains that were equally common. Roughly uniform sequencing depth across donors was assumed in presence/absence analyses, although this assumption may not hold.

Of note for this clone: Its antigen has not been determined. Base-call qualities are not available, and no considerably larger clone is one nucleotide away.

The cohort comprised 666 healthy bone marrow donors. All cohort members were sampled while nominally healthy, although unrecorded immune exposures were likely present. The donor tested CMV seronegative, placing the donor among the roughly 400 seronegative members of the cohort. A peripheral blood sample was collected from each donor, and TCR beta sequencing was performed on peripheral blood mononuclear cells. Genomic DNA was extracted from the blood cell samples with the Qiagen DNeasy Blood Extraction Kit. Preparation of the library involved the immunoSEQ multiplex PCR assay. For the multiplex PCR, a mixture combining 60 forward primers for TCR Vbeta segments and 13 reverse primers for TCR Jbeta segments was used. The CDR3 region of rearranged TCR beta genes was amplified from genomic DNA by a multiplex PCR assay. Amplified TCR beta libraries were sequenced as 87-base-pair reads on the Illumina HiSeq System. The paper's data handling went like this. In a later analysis, some 80 million unique TCR beta chains were counted across the 500 to 850 repertoires, and roughly 10 million of these chains were shared by at least two donors. Raw reads were error-corrected and collapsed into unique sequences by a nearest-neighbor algorithm in which closely related sequences were merged to remove PCR and sequencing errors. To assign V, D and J gene segments, CDR3 sequences were aligned to IMGT reference sequences. Each retained sequence needed at least a six-nucleotide match to both a V gene segment and a J gene segment. Rearrangements were called productive when the CDR3 lacked stop codons and stayed in frame with V and J; all others were non-productive. Following IMGT convention, CDR3 was defined as the stretch from the second conserved V-encoded cysteine up to the conserved J-encoded phenylalanine. Sequences without an unambiguous match to a single V gene segment were excluded from the earlier analysis of almost 600 of the donors. In an earlier analysis of more than 500 of the donors, a V segment was called functional when productive rearrangements were above 56.7%, and segregating when the standard deviation between donors exceeded 5%. A statistical classification framework was built to diagnose cytomegalovirus status from the catalog of TCR beta chain sequences. A later analysis assigned V and J genes by comparing TCR nucleotide sequences with IMGT/GENE-DB human TR gene sequences. Using the TCRdist pipeline, a later analysis assigned CDR3 sequences along with most-parsimonious VDJ recombination scenarios. In a later analysis, each TCR beta chain was defined by its CDR3 amino acid sequence together with its V-gene family, and reads without a unique V-gene family were excluded. In a later analysis, 450 to 600 highly shared, low-generation-probability nucleotide sequences were removed to address suspected cross-contamination and a sequencing artifact. In a later analysis, a clonal expansion index for each public chain was calculated from normalized within-repertoire ranks of inferred template counts. In a later analysis, generation probabilities were computed using a VDJ recombination model fitted to out-of-frame rearrangements, and the results were checked against IGoR. A later analysis scored TCR-TCR, TCR-HLA and TCR-CMV co-occurrence with hypergeometric tests, applying a repertoire-size bias correction to TCR pairs. In a later analysis, false discovery rates were estimated by permuting HLA or CMV assignments 20 times. A later analysis grouped co-occurring TCRs with DBSCAN, adding TCRdist sequence similarity when clustering within HLA-allele-positive subsets. Repertoires with fewer than 30,000 or more than 120,000 public chains, plus five repertoires with anomalous nucleotide sharing, were excluded from co-occurrence clustering. The table comes from immuneACCESS by way of TCRdb, which keeps in-frame sequences with V and J called. Part of the clones is missing from these tables; in studies checked, under half for an unresolved V gene and the rest for unknown reasons. D and trimming come from the DNA, and the V and J calls and clone size come from that table. Across this sample there are 210,000 or so clones, with roughly 89% seen only once. Of the sample, roughly 1% is held by the ten largest clones.

This receptor was obtained from a woman in her late teens or twenties in good health and CMV-seronegative. Material for sequencing was PBMCs. This chain joins TRBV19 to TRBJ2-1; matching of 6 bases hints at TRBD2 as the D gene. The nucleotides read TGTGCCAGTAGCTTACTAGCTGGGGGTGGTGGTCTGCAGGGTTCGTACTCCTACAATGAGCAGTTCTTC. This is translated as CASSLLAGGGGLQGSYSYNEQFF. With the portions outside the CDR3 filled from the reference TRBV19 and TRBJ2-1 genes, the complete variable region becomes DGGITQSPKYLFRKEGQNVTLSCEQNLNHDAMYWYRQDPGQGLRLIYYSQIVNDFQKGDIAEGYSVSREKKESFPLTVTSAQKNPTAFYLCASSLLAGGGGLQGSYSYNEQFFGPGTRLTVL.